These 8 T cell receptor beta chains originate from one sample sequenced in a study of T-cell reconstitution after alpha-beta-depleted transplantation in children. Researchers prepared the TCRbeta library using unique molecular identifiers, the study reports. TCRdb re-analysed the PCR reads in MiXCR, keeping a single row per CDR3 protein. The sample includes 110,000 or so distinct CDR3 sequences, approximately 6.6% of them seen just once. The sequencing here drew on PBMCs, mostly from graft donor cells, taken 360 days after TCRalphabeta/CD19-depleted stem cell transplant. The receptors shown here come from a male patient under 10 years old who had a stem cell transplant for acute lymphoblastic leukemia, so the T cells may come from the graft donor.

V usage is TRBV20-1 and J usage is TRBJ1-5, with no clear D. V gave up 1 base and J gave up 3 bases, with 10 bases separating them. The CDR3 consists of 14 residues. CDR1 DFQATT and CDR2 SNEGSKA come from the germline V gene (reference sequence). The CDR3 sequence: CSARAKQVNQPQHF. The CDR3 nucleotides read TGCAGTGCTAGAGCCAAGCAGGTCAATCAGCCCCAGCATTTT.

This sequence joins TRBV2 and TRBJ1-6; D might be TRBD1 (6 bases). Germline V gene data show CDR1 as SNHLY and CDR2 as FYNNEI. The CDR3 contains 14 residues. V was shortened by 4 bases and J by 7 bases, with 11 bases between the two germline ends. CDR3 sequence: CASSGGGGNSPLHF. CDR3 DNA sequence: TGTGCCAGCAGTGGCGGGGGCGGGAATTCACCCCTCCACTTT.

This clonotype was counted only a few times. This sequence joins TRBV28 and TRBJ2-7; 8 nucleotides agree with TRBD1. The trim removed 6 bases at V and 6 bases at J, leaving 4 bases unmatched. Per germline, CDR1 MDHEN and CDR2 SYDVKM. The CDR3 contains 12 residues. The CDR3 is CASSRGQGEQYF. CDR3 coding DNA: TGTGCCAGCAGCCGCGGACAGGGCGAGCAGTACTTC.

This clonotype was picked up many times. The chain is built from TRBV11-2 and TRBJ2-2; TRBD1 agrees at 12 bases. Germline V gene sequence: CDR1 SGHAT, CDR2 FQNNGV. CDR3 length: 18 residues. V trimming: 5 bases; J trimming: 5 bases; junction bases outside the gene matches: 12. CDR3 coding DNA: TGTGCCAGCAGCCCCCGGGACAGGGGGCGTTTTTTAACCGGGGAGCTGTTTTTT. Translated: CASSPRDRGRFLTGELFF.

This clonotype was seen repeatedly, ten times or more. The gene calls are TRBV7-2 and TRBJ2-1, with D possibly TRBD2 on 6 matching bases. The germline V gene has CDR1 SGHTA and CDR2 FQGNSA. Deletions cut 4 bases from V and 5 bases from J, with 9 bases between. This CDR3 has 13 residues. CDR3 nucleotides: TGTGCCAGCAGCTCGGGACTGAACAATGAGCAGTTCTTC. The encoded protein is CASSSGLNNEQFF.

This clonotype was detected a few times. The genes are TRBV5-1 and TRBJ1-3, with D unresolved. Trimming took 1 base from V and 4 from J, leaving 9 bases between them. The V gene's germline CDR1 is SGHRS and CDR2 YFSETQ. The CDR3 contains 14 residues. The CDR3 region has the DNA TGCGCCAGCAGCTTGATCGGTCTCGGAAACACCATATATTTT. Translating it yields CASSLIGLGNTIYF.

This clonotype has more than one count but fewer than ten. V and J are TRBV7-8 and TRBJ1-5; perhaps TRBD1 as D (6 bases). The V gene's germline CDR1 is SGHVS and CDR2 FQNEAQ. V was cut by 5 bases and J by 5 bases, with 13 bases left in between. The CDR3 loop spans 14 amino acids. CDR3 protein: CASSPTGPYQPQHF. In DNA, the CDR3 is TGTGCCAGCAGCCCGACAGGTCCATATCAGCCCCAGCATTTT.

This clonotype was observed a handful of times. The chain carries TRBV9 and TRBJ2-7; TRBD1 is a possible D gene (5 bases). The CDR3 loop spans 14 amino acids. Germline V lookup: CDR1 SGDLS, CDR2 YYNGEE. V was pared by 4 bases and J by 0 bases, with 11 bases between. CDR3: CASSLGADSYEQYF. The CDR3 region has the DNA TGTGCCAGCAGCTTAGGGGCGGACTCCTACGAGCAGTACTTC. The whole variable domain, filled in from reference TRBV9 and TRBJ2-7, reads DSGVTQTPKHLITATGQRVTLRCSPRSGDLSVYWYQQSLDQGLQFLIQYYNGEERAKGNILERFSAQQFPDLHSELNLSSLELGDSALYFCASSLGADSYEQYFGPGTRLTVT.